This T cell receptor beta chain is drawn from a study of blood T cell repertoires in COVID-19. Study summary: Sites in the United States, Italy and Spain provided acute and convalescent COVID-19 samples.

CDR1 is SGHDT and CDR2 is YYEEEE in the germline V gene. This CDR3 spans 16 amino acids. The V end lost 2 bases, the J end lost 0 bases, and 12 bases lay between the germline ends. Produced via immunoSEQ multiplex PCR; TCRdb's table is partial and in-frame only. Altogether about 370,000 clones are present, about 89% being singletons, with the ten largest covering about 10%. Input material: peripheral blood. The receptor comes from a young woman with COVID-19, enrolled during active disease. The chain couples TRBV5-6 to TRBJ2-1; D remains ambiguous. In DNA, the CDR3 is TGTGCCAGCAGCTTTCTTTTGGGCCCCTCCTACAATGAGCAGTTCTTC. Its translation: CASSFLLGPSYNEQFF. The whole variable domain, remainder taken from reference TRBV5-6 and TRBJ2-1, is DAGVTQSPTHLIKTRGQQVTLRCSPKSGHDTVSWYQQALGQGPQFIFQYYEEEERQRGNFPDRFSGHQFPNYSSELNVNALLLGDSALYLCASSFLLGPSYNEQFFGPGTRLTVL.